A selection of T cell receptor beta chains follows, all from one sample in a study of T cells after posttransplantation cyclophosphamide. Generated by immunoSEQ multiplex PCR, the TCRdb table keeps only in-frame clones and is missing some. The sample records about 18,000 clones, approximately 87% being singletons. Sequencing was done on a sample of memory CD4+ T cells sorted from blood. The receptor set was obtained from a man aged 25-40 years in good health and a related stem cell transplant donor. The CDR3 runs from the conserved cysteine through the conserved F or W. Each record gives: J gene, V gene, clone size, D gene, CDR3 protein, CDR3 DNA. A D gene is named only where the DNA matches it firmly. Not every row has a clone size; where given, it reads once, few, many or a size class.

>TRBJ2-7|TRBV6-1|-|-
CASSPGGGDNHEQYF
TGTGCCAGCAGTCCAGGAGGGGGGGACAACCACGAGCAGTACTTC
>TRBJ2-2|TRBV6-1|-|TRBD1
CASSSDRGLTGELFF
TGTGCCAGCAGCTCTGACAGGGGGCTCACCGGGGAGCTGTTTTTT
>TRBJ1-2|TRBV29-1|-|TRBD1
CSVALNRGYGYTF
TGCAGCGTTGCTTTGAACAGGGGCTATGGCTACACCTTC
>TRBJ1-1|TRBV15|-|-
CATSRDGSGTEAFF
TGTGCCACCAGCAGAGATGGGTCGGGCACTGAAGCTTTCTTT
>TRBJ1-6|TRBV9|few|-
CASSVRGGALDSPLHF
TGTGCCAGCAGCGTACGTGGGGGGGCATTGGATTCACCCCTCCACTTT
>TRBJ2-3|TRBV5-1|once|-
CASSLMTGRGDTQYF
TGCGCCAGCAGCTTGATGACAGGCCGGGGAGATACGCAGTATTTT
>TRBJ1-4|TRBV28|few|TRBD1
CAIPDRGEEKLFF
TGTGCCATCCCGGACAGGGGGGAAGAAAAACTGTTTTTT
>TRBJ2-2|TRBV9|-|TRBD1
CASSSTRDRYTGELFF
TGTGCCAGCAGCTCCACCCGGGACAGATACACCGGGGAGCTGTTTTTT
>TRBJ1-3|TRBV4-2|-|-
CASSPREWDTIYF
TGTGCCAGCAGCCCACGGGAGTGGGACACCATATATTTT
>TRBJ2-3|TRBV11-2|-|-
CASSLEGGRSSTDTQYF
TGTGCCAGCAGCTTAGAAGGAGGGCGAAGTAGCACAGATACGCAGTATTTT
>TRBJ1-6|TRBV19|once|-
CASSFARGSNSPLHF
TGTGCCAGTAGCTTCGCCAGGGGCTCCAATTCACCCCTCCACTTT
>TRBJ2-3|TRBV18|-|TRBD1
CASSWDRTSERAPSTDTQYF
TGTGCCAGCTCATGGGACAGGACCTCTGAGCGGGCTCCTAGCACAGATACGCAGTATTTT
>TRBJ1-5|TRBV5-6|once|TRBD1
CASSLHRGQPQHF
TGTGCCAGCAGCCTCCACAGGGGTCAGCCCCAGCATTTT
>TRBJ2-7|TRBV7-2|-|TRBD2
CASSSSGGSYEQYF
TGTGCCAGCAGCTCGAGCGGGGGGTCATACGAGCAGTACTTC
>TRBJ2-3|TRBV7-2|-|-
CASSKGGIDTQYF
TGTGCCAGCAGCAAGGGGGGGATAGATACGCAGTATTTT
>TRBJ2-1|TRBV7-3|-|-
CASSLRQTLYNEQFF
TGTGCCAGCAGCTTACGACAGACCCTCTACAATGAGCAGTTCTTC
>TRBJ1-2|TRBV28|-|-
CASTLEAQGTGYTF
TGTGCCAGCACCCTCGAGGCGCAGGGTACCGGCTACACCTTC
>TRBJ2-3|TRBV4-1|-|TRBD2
CASSQVPSGDTDTQYF
TGCGCCAGCAGCCAAGTCCCTAGCGGGGACACAGATACGCAGTATTTT
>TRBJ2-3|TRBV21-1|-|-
CASSATPLTYHYPHTSTDTQYF
TGTGCCAGCAGCGCCACACCTCTGACTTATCACTACCCTCATACTAGCACAGATACGCAGTATTTT
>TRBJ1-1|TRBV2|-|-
CASIIDRGSPEAFF
TGTGCCAGCATTATCGACCGGGGGTCCCCTGAAGCTTTCTTT
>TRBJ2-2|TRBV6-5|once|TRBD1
CASSIQGAGTGELFF
TGTGCCAGCAGCATACAGGGGGCTGGAACCGGGGAGCTGTTTTTT
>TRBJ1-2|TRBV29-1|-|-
CSVLEDGYTF
TGCAGCGTTCTGGAGGATGGCTACACCTTC
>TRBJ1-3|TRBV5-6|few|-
CASSLGGLGNTIYF
TGTGCCAGCAGCTTGGGGGGCCTGGGAAACACCATATATTTT
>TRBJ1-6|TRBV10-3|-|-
CAISESTASSPLHF
TGTGCCATCAGTGAGTCCACAGCTTCATCACCCCTCCACTTT
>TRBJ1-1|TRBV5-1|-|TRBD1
CASSSISGTGHTEAFF
TGCGCCAGCAGCTCGATTTCCGGGACAGGACACACTGAAGCTTTCTTT
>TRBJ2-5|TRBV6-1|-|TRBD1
CASSELSGTGQETQYF
TGTGCCAGCAGTGAATTATCCGGGACAGGTCAAGAGACCCAGTACTTC
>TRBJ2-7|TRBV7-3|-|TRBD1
CASSLSGTAPYEQYF
TGTGCCAGCAGCTTAAGTGGGACAGCCCCATACGAGCAGTACTTC
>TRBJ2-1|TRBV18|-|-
CASSPRDTYNEQFF
TGTGCCAGCTCACCTCGGGACACCTACAATGAGCAGTTCTTC
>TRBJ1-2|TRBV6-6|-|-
CASSPDSDYGYTF
TGTGCCAGCAGTCCTGACAGTGACTATGGCTACACCTTC
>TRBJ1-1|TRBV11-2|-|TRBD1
CASSSIQGRAEAFF
TGTGCCAGCAGCTCCATACAGGGGCGGGCTGAAGCTTTCTTT
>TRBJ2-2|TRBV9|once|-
CASSGVEGRTGELFF
TGTGCCAGCAGCGGAGTGGAGGGCCGAACCGGGGAGCTGTTTTTT
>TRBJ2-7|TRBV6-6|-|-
CASSVRSYEQYF
TGTGCCAGCAGCGTCCGTTCCTACGAGCAGTACTTC
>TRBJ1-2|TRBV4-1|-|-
CASSQGQATIYGYTF
TGCGCCAGCAGCCAAGGCCAGGCAACCATCTATGGCTACACCTTC
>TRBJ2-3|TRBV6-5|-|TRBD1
CASSRGQGFTDTQYF
TGTGCCAGCAGTCGTGGACAGGGCTTCACAGATACGCAGTATTTT
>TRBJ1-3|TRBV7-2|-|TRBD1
CASSPGQGEGNTIYF
TGTGCCAGCAGCCCGGGACAGGGTGAAGGAAACACCATATATTTT
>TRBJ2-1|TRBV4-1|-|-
CASSHLGQSSYNEQFF
TGCGCCAGCAGCCACCTAGGACAGAGCTCCTACAATGAGCAGTTCTTC
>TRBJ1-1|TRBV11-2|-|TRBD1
CASSLVWGQMNTEAFF
TGTGCCAGCAGCTTAGTCTGGGGACAGATGAACACTGAAGCTTTCTTT
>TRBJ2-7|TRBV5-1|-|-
CASSLAEGKPSYEQYF
TGCGCCAGCAGCTTGGCAGAGGGTAAACCCTCCTACGAGCAGTACTTC
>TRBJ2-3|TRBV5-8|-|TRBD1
CASTGTVNFGTDTQYF
TGTGCCAGCACCGGGACAGTTAATTTTGGCACAGATACGCAGTATTTT
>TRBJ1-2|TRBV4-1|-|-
CASSQSTAGYGYTF
TGCGCCAGCAGCCAATCGACAGCCGGCTATGGCTACACCTTC
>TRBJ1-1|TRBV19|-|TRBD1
CASRRGVNGNTEAFF
TGTGCCAGTCGCAGGGGGGTTAATGGGAACACTGAAGCTTTCTTT
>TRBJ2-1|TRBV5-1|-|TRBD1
CASRRDRGLSEQFF
TGCGCCAGCAGACGGGACAGGGGATTAAGTGAGCAGTTCTTC
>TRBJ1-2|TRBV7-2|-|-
CASSLQALYGYTF
TGTGCCAGCAGCTTACAGGCCCTCTATGGCTACACCTTC
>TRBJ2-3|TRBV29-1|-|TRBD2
CSARLAGTSTDTQYF
TGCAGCGCTAGACTAGCGGGGACTAGCACAGATACGCAGTATTTT
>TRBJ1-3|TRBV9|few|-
CASSVDGPGNTIYF
TGTGCCAGCAGCGTAGATGGGCCTGGAAACACCATATATTTT
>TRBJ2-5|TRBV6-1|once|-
CASERYLQETQYF
TGTGCCAGCGAGAGGTACCTACAAGAGACCCAGTACTTC
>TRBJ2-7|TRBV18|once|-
CASSPAGGNYEQYF
TGTGCCAGCTCACCGGCGGGCGGAAACTACGAGCAGTACTTC
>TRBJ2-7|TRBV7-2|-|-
CASSLGQGGHEQYF
TGTGCCAGCAGCTTAGGACAGGGAGGCCACGAGCAGTACTTC
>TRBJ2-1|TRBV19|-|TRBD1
CASTSGTGGLNEQFF
TGTGCCAGTACCTCCGGGACAGGGGGCTTAAATGAGCAGTTCTTC
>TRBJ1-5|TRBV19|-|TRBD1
CASRDGQGPYSNQPQHF
TGTGCCAGTAGGGATGGACAGGGGCCCTATAGCAATCAGCCCCAGCATTTT